The 29 T cell receptor beta chains below all came from one sample that was sequenced in a study of tumor-infiltrating lymphocytes in localized non-small cell lung cancer. The protocol was immunoSEQ multiplex PCR, while the TCRdb copy is restricted to in-frame clones and leaves out a portion. Of some 2,500 clones in the sample, roughly 55% were seen once. Sequencing was carried out using uninvolved lung tissue not adjacent to the tumor. Every receptor here comes from a human donor with non-small cell lung cancer.

J is TRBJ2-3 and V is TRBV2; D possibly corresponds to TRBD2 (6 bases). Trimming stripped 1 base from V and 2 bases from J, with 19 bases between. The CDR3 is 18 amino acids. In germline, CDR1 is SNHLY, CDR2 FYNNEI. CDR3 bases: TGTGCCAGCAGTGAAGGGGGGACTGCACCCTTATCCACAGATACGCAGTATTTT. Translating it yields CASSEGGTAPLSTDTQYF.

The CDR3 DNA reads as TGTGCCATCAGACGGGACAGGGGGTCTGGGGCCAACGTCCTGACTTTC. Its translation is CAIRRDRGSGANVLTF. The rearrangement uses TRBV10-3 and TRBJ2-6, with 11 bases matching TRBD1. The CDR3 length is 16 residues. V shed 6 bases and J 1 base; nucleotides not matched to a gene: 2. CDR1 is ENHRY, CDR2 SYGVKD, per germline.

This chain links TRBV6-5 with TRBJ2-2; 7 nucleotides line up with TRBD2. The CDR3 runs to 15 residues. V trimming: 5 bases; J trimming: 3 bases; junction bases outside the gene matches: 6. Per the germline V gene, CDR1 is MNHEY and CDR2 is SVGAGI. The CDR3 sequence is CASSRTSVYTGELFF. CDR3 nucleotides: TGTGCCAGCAGTCGTACTAGCGTCTACACCGGGGAGCTGTTTTTT.

The chain carries TRBV7-2 and TRBJ2-6; maybe TRBD2 (5 bases). Trimming removed 9 bases at V and 2 bases at J, with 11 bases between. The CDR3 consists of 14 residues. In germline, CDR1 is SGHTA, CDR2 FQGNSA. Here the CDR3 DNA reads TGTGCCAGTTTGAGGGATACTGGGGCCAACGTCCTGACTTTC. It specifies CASLRDTGANVLTF. Full variable domain (missing parts from reference TRBV7-2 and TRBJ2-6): GAGVSQSPSNKVTEKGKDVELRCDPISGHTALYWYRQSLGQGLEFLIYFQGNSAPDKSGLPSDRFSAERTGGSVSTLTIQRTQQEDSAVYLCASLRDTGANVLTFGAGSRLTVL.

In its sample, this clone was seen once. The chain is built from TRBV14 and TRBJ2-5; D possibly uses TRBD1 or TRBD2 (5 bases each). Germline CDR1 is SGHDN and CDR2 is FVKESK. The CDR3 runs to 16 residues. Trimming pared 0 bases from V and 1 base from J, leaving 12 bases between. The DNA of the CDR3 is TGTGCCAGCAGCCAAGATCCAACCGGGACCCAAGAGACCCAGTACTTC. Translation: CASSQDPTGTQETQYF.

The CDR3 DNA sequence: TGTGCCAGCACATTCTTAGCGGACTCCTACGAGCAGTACTTC. Translating it yields CASTFLADSYEQYF. The genes are TRBV7-2 and TRBJ2-7; D possibly corresponds to TRBD2 (6 bases). Germline V CDR1 and CDR2: SGHTA, FQGNSA. The CDR3 extends over 14 amino acids. V lost 7 bases to trimming and J lost 0 bases, with 13 bases between them.

By sample fraction, this clone is medium-sized. The gene calls are TRBV7-2 and TRBJ2-7, with 8 bases identical to TRBD2. CDR1 and CDR2 from the germline V gene are SGHTA and FQGNSA. V shed 1 base, J shed 4 bases, and the junction held 12 bases outside the gene matches. The CDR3 consists of 17 residues. The chain's CDR3 is CASSLGLAGRTQYEQYF. The CDR3 DNA sequence: TGTGCCAGCAGCTTAGGGCTAGCGGGTCGGACGCAATACGAGCAGTACTTC.

V usage is TRBV6-5 and J usage is TRBJ2-7; D not resolved. The V end lost 6 bases, the J end lost 0 bases, and 15 bases lay between the germline ends. Germline-derived CDR1 and CDR2 are MNHEY and SVGAGI. The CDR3 length is 15 residues. The CDR3 DNA is TGTGCCAGCAGCTTAGACGACACGAGCTCCTACGAGCAGTACTTC. It yields the protein CASSLDDTSSYEQYF.

The chain recombines TRBV2 with TRBJ1-4; TRBD1 might be the D (6 bases). The CDR3 extends over 14 amino acids. Trimming cost V 3 bases and J 7 bases, with 12 bases left between them. Germline CDR1 reads SNHLY; CDR2 reads FYNNEI. The CDR3 is CASSEIGGVEKLFF. Written as DNA, the CDR3 is TGTGCCAGCAGTGAGATAGGGGGGGTTGAAAAACTGTTTTTT.

This clone was observed once. The CDR3 DNA reads as TGTGCCAGCAGTGACCCTGCGGCGGGAGGGAACAATGAGCAGTTCTTC. Encoded protein: CASSDPAAGGNNEQFF. The chain carries TRBV6-1 and TRBJ2-1; TRBD2 aligns across 9 bases. Losses at the gene ends were 3 bases for V and 5 bases for J; bases not matched to a gene: 8. Germline V gene sequence: CDR1 MNHNS, CDR2 SASEGT. CDR3 length equals 16 residues.

A few counts support this clone. The chain has TRBV5-1 and TRBJ1-2, with no clear D. Germline assignment: CDR1 SGHRS and CDR2 YFSETQ. V was shortened by 3 bases and J by 3 bases, with 12 bases between the two germline ends. This CDR3 region has 14 residues. The CDR3 nucleotides read TGCGCCAGCAGCTCGCGGGGTCGTGACTATGGCTACACCTTC. It encodes CASSSRGRDYGYTF.

The chain combines TRBV28 with TRBJ2-6; D uncertain. V gave up 1 base and J gave up 0 bases, with 1 base separating them. This CDR3 comprises 14 residues. Germline values: CDR1 MDHEN, CDR2 SYDVKM. The chain's CDR3 is CASSLFSGANVLTF. In DNA form, the CDR3 reads TGTGCCAGCAGTTTATTCTCTGGGGCCAACGTCCTGACTTTC. The full variable domain, with the rest looked up from reference TRBV28 and TRBJ2-6, is DVKVTQSSRYLVKRTGEKVFLECVQDMDHENMFWYRQDPGLGLRLIYFSYDVKMKEKGDIPEGYSVSREKKERFSLILESASTNQTSMYLCASSLFSGANVLTFGAGSRLTVL.

This clone was counted between two and nine times. J is TRBJ1-4 and V is TRBV5-1; tentative D call: TRBD1 (5 bases). Germline CDR1 and CDR2: SGHRS and YFSETQ. V was cut by 5 bases and J by 7 bases, with 12 bases left in between. The CDR3 spans 13 residues. In DNA form, the CDR3 reads TGCGCCAGCAGGGGTGGGACGTCTGAAAAACTGTTTTTT. It yields the protein CASRGGTSEKLFF.

This clone occurred a few times. This chain uses TRBV6-5 with TRBJ1-1; TRBD1 aligns across 7 bases. This CDR3 is built from 13 residues. V was clipped by 5 bases and J by 11 bases; unmatched bases: 11. The germline CDR1 and CDR2 sequences are MNHEY and SVGAGI. For the CDR3, the DNA is TGTGCCAGCAGTCAAACCCTACAGGGGAAGGCTTTCTTT. Its translation is CASSQTLQGKAFF.

The chain employs TRBV27 and TRBJ1-4; TRBD1 matches 7 bases. Germline V gene lookup returns CDR1 MNHEY and CDR2 SMNVEV (reference sequence). This CDR3 spans 14 amino acids. CDR3 region: CAAGGTATNEKLFF. The CDR3 bases are TGTGCAGCAGGGGGAACAGCAACTAATGAAAAACTGTTTTTT.

The chain carries TRBV7-2 and TRBJ2-7; D is unclear. The V and J ends lost 0 bases and 4 bases respectively, with 10 bases between them. Germline CDR1 reads SGHTA; CDR2 reads FQGNSA. The CDR3 length is 14 residues. In DNA, the CDR3 is TGTGCCAGCAGCTTAGCCCACAACTCATACGAGCAGTACTTC. This codes for CASSLAHNSYEQYF.

The rearrangement joins TRBV29-1 to TRBJ1-2; TRBD1 matches 11 bases. The CDR3 has 16 amino acids. V gave up 6 bases and J gave up 5 bases; unmatched junction bases: 14. The germline V gene has CDR1 SQVTM and CDR2 ANQGSEA. The CDR3 nucleotides are TGCAGCGTCTCAGGGGGCTGGACAGGGGGCTTATATGGCTACACCTTC. Its translation: CSVSGGWTGGLYGYTF.

The rearrangement uses TRBV19 and TRBJ1-2; no clear D gene. CDR3 size: 14 residues. The germline V and J ends were trimmed by 7 bases and 0 bases, with 12 bases remaining between them. Germline loops: CDR1 LNHDA, CDR2 SQIVND (reference sequence). This chain's CDR3 is CASKATEPNYGYTF. The CDR3, as DNA: TGTGCCAGTAAGGCGACCGAGCCTAACTATGGCTACACCTTC.

In nucleotides, the CDR3 is TGCAGCGTTGAAGGGCCGCACCGGGACAGGGCTGAGACCCAGTACTTC. This translates into CSVEGPHRDRAETQYF. The rearrangement links TRBV29-1 to TRBJ2-5; 9 bases fit TRBD1. The J segment lost 5 bases and the V segment lost 1 base, leaving 11 bases of the junction unmatched. Germline-derived CDR1 and CDR2 are SQVTM and ANQGSEA. CDR3 length: 16 residues.

This chain uses TRBV7-8 with TRBJ1-1; no definite D call. V lost 5 bases and J 4 bases, leaving 17 bases between the germline ends. CDR3 size: 15 residues. The germline gives CDR1 SGHVS, CDR2 FQNEAQ. CDR3 DNA sequence: TGTGCCAGCAGCCTAGAGCGGGTAGGTGGCACTGAAGCTTTCTTT. Amino acid sequence: CASSLERVGGTEAFF.

This clone was seen a handful of times. This chain joins TRBV4-1 and TRBJ2-3; 8 positions match TRBD2. After removal of 0 bases from V and 4 bases from J, the junction contained 9 bases not matched to a gene. Germline V gene data show CDR1 as MGHRA and CDR2 as YSYEKL. The CDR3 contains 17 residues. The DNA for the CDR3 is TGCGCCAGCAGCCAAGATGGAGGTGGAGCGGGAGCAGATACGCAGTATTTT. This sequence encodes CASSQDGGGAGADTQYF.

The rearrangement uses TRBV6-1 and TRBJ2-1, with 7 positions matching TRBD1. J lost 13 bases, V lost 3 bases, and 9 bases had no gene match. The CDR3 loop spans 13 amino acids. Germline assignment: CDR1 MNHNS and CDR2 SASEGT. The DNA for the CDR3 is TGTGCCAGCAGTGAGGGACAGTTATTACCACAGTTCTTC. Its protein product is CASSEGQLLPQFF.

This clone was recorded a few times. V is TRBV29-1 and J is TRBJ1-2, with D possibly matching TRBD1 (5 bases). Germline values: CDR1 SQVTM, CDR2 ANQGSEA. With 2 bases removed from V and 10 bases from J, the gap between germline ends came to 14 bases. The CDR3 has 12 amino acids. CDR3 sequence: CSVENGGGYYTF. CDR3 in DNA: TGCAGCGTTGAAAATGGGGGGGGATACTACACCTTC. Drawing the rest from reference TRBV29-1 and TRBJ1-2, the complete variable domain is SAVISQKPSRDICQRGTSLTIQCQVDSQVTMMFWYRQQPGQSLTLIATANQGSEATYESGFVIDKFPISRPNLTFSTLTVSNMSPEDSSIYLCSVENGGGYYTFGSGTRLTVV.

The chain joins TRBV5-1 to TRBJ2-1, with D tentatively TRBD2 (5 bases). V lost 0 bases and J 2 bases, leaving 12 bases between the germline ends. The CDR3 runs 16 residues. CDR1 is SGHRS and CDR2 is YFSETQ in the germline V gene. The CDR3 is CASSLDGRAAYNEQFF. For the CDR3, the DNA is TGCGCCAGCAGCTTGGATGGGCGGGCGGCCTACAATGAGCAGTTCTTC.

V is TRBV30 and J is TRBJ1-1; D gene unclear. The CDR3 consists of 13 residues. Germline loops: CDR1 GTSNPN, CDR2 SVGIG (reference sequence). Trimming took off 0 bases at V and 2 bases at J, with 7 bases between the two ends. CDR3 sequence (DNA): TGTGCCTGGAGTGTAGGTTACAACACTGAAGCTTTCTTT. Translated, it gives CAWSVGYNTEAFF.

The sample holds a few counts of this clone. V and J are TRBV9 and TRBJ1-4; a possible D gene is TRBD1 (6 bases). Germline CDR1 SGDLS, CDR2 YYNGEE. Between the trimmed V and J ends, which lost 4 bases and 8 bases, there was a span of 24 bases. This CDR3 contains 17 residues. CDR3 DNA sequence: TGTGCCAGCAGCTCCCAGAGTGGGGGGCTAGGAGGGGAAAAACTGTTTTTT. Encoded protein: CASSSQSGGLGGEKLFF.

This clone was counted between two and nine times. This rearrangement joins TRBV6-5 to TRBJ1-3; D may be TRBD1 (5 bases). Deletions cut 4 bases from V and 0 bases from J, with 7 bases between. Germline-derived CDR1 and CDR2 are MNHEY and SVGAGI. This CDR3 has 14 amino acids. CDR3 DNA: TGTGCCAGCAGTTCGACAGTCTCTGGAAACACCATATATTTT. Amino acids: CASSSTVSGNTIYF.

The genes are TRBV4-1 and TRBJ1-2; 7 bases are a match to TRBD1. CDR3 length: 17 residues. J gave up 7 bases and V 0 bases, and 14 bases lay outside the gene matches. Germline CDR1 and CDR2: MGHRA and YSYEKL. The DNA for the CDR3 is TGCGCCAGCAGCCAAGATCGAATGACAGGGTCTTCCGCTGGCTACACCTTC. This gives the protein CASSQDRMTGSSAGYTF.

DNA of the CDR3: TGTGCCAGTAGTGATCAGGACAGGGGGGAAGCTTTCTTT. Translation: CASSDQDRGEAFF. The chain employs TRBV19 and TRBJ1-1; 10 bases align to TRBD1. Germline V gene lookup returns CDR1 LNHDA and CDR2 SQIVND (reference sequence). The CDR3 is 13 amino acids. V was pared by 5 bases and J by 8 bases, with 5 bases of the junction left unmatched.